These 20 T cell receptor beta chains came from one sample sequenced in a study of cytomegalovirus exposure and HLA in healthy donors (dated by TCRdb to between 2016 and 2019). Library creation used the immunoSEQ multiplex PCR assay. For the multiplex PCR, a mixture combining 60 forward primers for TCR Vbeta segments and 13 reverse primers for TCR Jbeta segments was used. Imported from immuneACCESS, the table was reduced by TCRdb to in-frame sequences with V and J called. These copies leave out some clones; in studies compared against another copy, an unresolved V gene accounts for under half, and the cause of the remainder is not known. For this sample there are roughly 97,000 clones; 65% to 85% appear just once. The ten largest account for under 5.5% of the sample. Sequences were obtained from PBMCs. The receptors shown here come from a man aged 35 to 55 in good health and CMV-seropositive.

The gene calls are TRBV4-2 and TRBJ2-5, with a possible D match to TRBD2 (5 bases). V shed 5 bases and J shed 2 bases, with 18 bases lying between them. The CDR3 runs to 16 residues. Germline values: CDR1 LGHNA, CDR2 YNFKEQ. CDR3: CASSSGIGGTQETQYF. As DNA, the CDR3 is TGTGCCAGCAGCTCCGGGATCGGCGGAACTCAAGAGACCCAGTACTTC.

The gene calls are TRBV6-5 and TRBJ2-7; a possible D gene is TRBD1 (6 bases). CDR1 is MNHEY and CDR2 is SVGAGI in the germline V gene. The CDR3 loop spans 13 amino acids. The V end lost 5 bases, the J end lost 6 bases, and 14 bases lay between the germline ends. The CDR3 spells CASSLQGGVEQYF. The DNA of the CDR3 is TGTGCCAGCAGTCTACAGGGTGGGGTCGAGCAGTACTTC.

There are a few counts of this clone. This chain joins TRBV5-1 and TRBJ1-4; 9 positions match TRBD1. Looked up from germline, CDR1 is SGHRS and CDR2 is YFSETQ. The CDR3 is 15 amino acids. The J segment lost 4 bases and the V segment lost 4 bases, leaving 5 bases of the junction unmatched. The CDR3 sequence is CASSTGQGLNEKLFF. CDR3 nucleotides: TGCGCCAGCAGCACCGGACAGGGGCTTAATGAAAAACTGTTTTTT.

This chain joins TRBV7-9 and TRBJ2-1; TRBD2 is a possible D gene (6 bases). CDR1 and CDR2 (germline): SEHNR, FQNEAQ (reference sequence). Trimming took 1 base from V and 7 from J, leaving 14 bases between them. CDR3 length equals 15 residues. CDR3 amino acids: CASSLGSGPGNEQFF. In nucleotides, the CDR3 is TGTGCCAGCAGCTTAGGTAGCGGACCAGGGAATGAGCAGTTCTTC.

This clone was seen a few times. The chain uses TRBV6-1 and TRBJ2-1; 9 positions agree with TRBD2. Germline V lookup: CDR1 MNHNS, CDR2 SASEGT. The CDR3 is 14 amino acids. The J segment lost 2 bases and the V segment lost 5 bases, leaving 1 base of the junction unmatched. The CDR3 sequence is CASSLAGTYNEQFF. The CDR3, as DNA: TGTGCCAGCAGTCTAGCGGGGACCTACAATGAGCAGTTCTTC.

This clone occurred once. This chain links TRBV6-1 with TRBJ2-5; D may be TRBD2 (6 bases). The J call is doubtful: the DNA matches TRBJ2-7 better. The germline V gene has CDR1 MNHNS and CDR2 SASEGT. The CDR3 sequence is 15 residues long. The CDR3 nucleotides are TGTGCCAGCAGTGAAGCCGGCCAGCGGGCCTACGAGCAGTACTTC. Its protein product is CASSEAGQRAYEQYF.

J is TRBJ1-1 and V is TRBV27; D not certain. The V gene lost 5 bases and the J gene lost 7 bases, with 14 bases spanning the gap. The CDR3 spans 13 residues. Germline CDR1 reads MNHEY; CDR2 reads SMNVEV (reference sequence). The CDR3 DNA follows: TGTGCCAGCAGTCTCAGGTGGGGAGGTGAAGCTTTCTTT. Translated: CASSLRWGGEAFF.

The rearrangement uses TRBV18 and TRBJ1-5; tentative D call: TRBD1 (6 bases). Trimming removed 4 bases from V and 1 base from J, with 11 bases in between. Germline lookup yields CDR1 KGHSH and CDR2 LQKENI. The CDR3 is made up of 15 amino acids. CDR3 residues: CASSRGRGSNQPQHF. In nucleotides, the CDR3 is TGTGCCAGCTCACGAGGTAGGGGGAGCAATCAGCCCCAGCATTTT.

The chain links TRBV9 to TRBJ1-6; D might be TRBD1 (6 bases). This CDR3 spans 13 amino acids. Between the trimmed V and J ends, which lost 7 bases and 4 bases, there was a span of 9 bases. Germline V lookup: CDR1 SGDLS, CDR2 YYNGEE. This CDR3 reads CASGQTYNSPLHF. As DNA, the CDR3 is TGTGCCAGCGGACAGACTTATAATTCACCCCTCCACTTT.

V and J are TRBV2 and TRBJ1-2; D gene unclear. This CDR3 has 11 amino acids. Trimming removed 5 bases at V and 4 bases at J, with 5 bases between. CDR1 is SNHLY, CDR2 FYNNEI, per germline. The CDR3 nucleotides are TGTGCCAGCAGTCGACTCTATGGCTACACCTTC. Its protein product is CASSRLYGYTF.

The chain is built from TRBV5-4 and TRBJ2-2, with 7 bases aligning to TRBD1. Trimming at V came to 4 bases and at J to 4 bases, leaving 13 bases not matched to a gene. CDR1 is SGHNT, CDR2 YYREEE, per germline (reference sequence). The CDR3 is 17 amino acids. The CDR3 DNA is TGTGCCAGCAGCCCTTTACAGGGGTATCGCCGCACCGGGGAGCTGTTTTTT. Protein product: CASSPLQGYRRTGELFF.

V gene TRBV28 combines with J gene TRBJ1-5, with no clear D. Germline CDR1 MDHEN, CDR2 SYDVKM. V lost 5 bases, J lost 9 bases, and 17 bases lay in between. This CDR3 region has 14 residues. The CDR3 is CASSPRGAGRPQHF. In nucleotides, the CDR3 is TGTGCCAGCAGTCCCCGGGGAGCCGGCAGGCCCCAGCATTTT. Drawing the rest from reference TRBV28 and TRBJ1-5, the complete variable domain is DVKVTQSSRYLVKRTGEKVFLECVQDMDHENMFWYRQDPGLGLRLIYFSYDVKMKEKGDIPEGYSVSREKKERFSLILESASTNQTSMYLCASSPRGAGRPQHFGDGTRLSIL.

This clone was found once. V is TRBV4-1 and J is TRBJ1-2, with a tentative D call TRBD1 (6 bases). The V end was cut by 4 bases, the J end by 4 bases, with 16 bases between. The CDR3 runs 15 residues. The germline gives CDR1 MGHRA, CDR2 YSYEKL. The CDR3 sequence is CASSRWDTGRYGYTF. For the CDR3, the DNA is TGCGCCAGCAGCCGCTGGGACACCGGACGCTATGGCTACACCTTC.

CDR3 loop: CASGLGPNYGYTF. The CDR3 DNA is TGTGCTAGTGGTTTGGGGCCTAACTATGGCTACACCTTC. The rearrangement links TRBV12-5 to TRBJ1-2; no reliable D call. The CDR3 runs to 13 residues. Germline V gives CDR1 LGHNT, CDR2 FRNRAP. The V gene lost 1 base and the J gene lost 0 bases, with 3 bases spanning the gap.

The rearrangement joins TRBV5-1 to TRBJ2-7; 10 nucleotides align to TRBD1. The J segment lost 6 bases and the V segment lost 4 bases, leaving 4 bases of the junction unmatched. This CDR3 is built from 13 residues. Germline V gene data show CDR1 as SGHRS and CDR2 as YFSETQ. The CDR3 sequence is CASSPGQGTEQYF. Written as DNA, the CDR3 is TGCGCCAGCAGCCCGGGACAGGGGACCGAGCAGTACTTC.

This clone was counted a single time. The gene calls are TRBV18 and TRBJ2-7; 9 positions match TRBD1. CDR3 length: 15 amino acids. CDR1 is KGHSH and CDR2 is LQKENI in the germline V gene. J gave up 0 bases and V 6 bases, and 6 bases lay outside the gene matches. The CDR3 sequence: CASSPGQGNSYEQYF. The CDR3 region has the DNA TGTGCCAGCTCCCCGGGACAGGGCAACTCCTACGAGCAGTACTTC. The full variable domain, with the rest looked up from reference TRBV18 and TRBJ2-7, is NAGVMQNPRHLVRRRGQEARLRCSPMKGHSHVYWYRQLPEEGLKFMVYLQKENIIDESGMPKERFSAEFPKEGPSILRIQQVVRGDSAAYFCASSPGQGNSYEQYFGPGTRLTVT.

V is TRBV9 and J is TRBJ1-3, with 7 bases lining up with TRBD1. Germline V gene lookup returns CDR1 SGDLS and CDR2 YYNGEE. V was pared by 2 bases and J by 2 bases, with 7 bases of the junction left unmatched. The CDR3 extends over 16 amino acids. The CDR3 loop is CASSVSGGPAGNTIYF. CDR3 nucleotide sequence: TGTGCCAGCAGCGTGTCAGGGGGTCCCGCTGGAAACACCATATATTTT.

V and J are TRBV25-1 and TRBJ2-5, with 11 bases fitting TRBD2. The CDR3 runs to 17 residues. Germline-derived CDR1 and CDR2 are MGHDK and SYGVNS. Losses at the gene ends were 4 bases for V and 4 bases for J; bases not matched to a gene: 11. CDR3 sequence: CASSASGGNLFGETQYF. In nucleotides, the CDR3 is TGTGCCAGCAGTGCTAGCGGGGGGAACCTCTTCGGAGAGACCCAGTACTTC.

The chain uses TRBV7-9 and TRBJ2-7; D might be TRBD1 (5 bases). Germline V gene lookup returns CDR1 SEHNR and CDR2 FQNEAQ (reference sequence). The CDR3 length is 14 residues. Deletions cut 3 bases from V and 2 bases from J, with 11 bases between. CDR3 DNA sequence: TGTGCCAGCAGCTTTGGCCAGGGTCCCTACGAGCAGTACTTC. As protein: CASSFGQGPYEQYF. The full variable domain, with the rest looked up from reference TRBV7-9 and TRBJ2-7, is DTGVSQNPRHKITKRGQNVTFRCDPISEHNRLYWYRQTLGQGPEFLTYFQNEAQLEKSRLLSDRFSAERPKGSFSTLEIQRTEQGDSAMYLCASSFGQGPYEQYFGPGTRLTVT.

This clone was counted a few times. V gene TRBV27 combines with J gene TRBJ2-7, with TRBD2 matching 8 bases. Germline values: CDR1 MNHEY, CDR2 SMNVEV (reference sequence). V trimming: 2 bases; J trimming: 2 bases; junction bases outside the gene matches: 5. The CDR3 contains 15 residues. DNA for the CDR3: TGTGCCAGCAGTTTACTAGCGGGTACTCCCTACGAGCAGTACTTC. This codes for CASSLLAGTPYEQYF.